Listed below are T cell receptor beta chains from one sample, sequenced in a study of blood T cell repertoires in COVID-19. Libraries were prepared by immunoSEQ multiplex PCR; TCRdb keeps only in-frame clonotypes and omits some of them. The sample yields about 55,000 clones, about 91% seen once. The sample comprised peripheral blood. These receptor sequences come from a man aged 35 to 55 with COVID-19, enrolled during active disease. The CDR3 runs from the conserved cysteine through the conserved F or W. D genes are given only for firm matches. Rows give clone size only sometimes, using once, few, many, or a class for an expanded clone.

CDR3: CASSAGTGNQPQHF
DNA: TGTGCCAGCAGTGCCGGGACAGGGAATCAGCCCCAGCATTTT
D: TRBD1
J: TRBJ1-5
length: 14
size: NA
V: TRBV27

CDR3: CATKQLGAEAFF
DNA: TGTGCCACCAAGCAGCTAGGCGCTGAAGCTTTCTTT
D: NA
J: TRBJ1-1
length: 12
size: NA
V: TRBV15

CDR3: CALTKGQLNTEAFF
DNA: TGTGCCCTAACCAAGGGACAGTTGAACACTGAAGCTTTCTTT
D: TRBD1
J: TRBJ1-1
length: 14
size: NA
V: TRBV2

CDR3: CASSQDLQGNQPQHF
DNA: TGCGCCAGCAGCCAAGACCTACAGGGCAATCAGCCCCAGCATTTT
D: NA
J: TRBJ1-5
length: 15
size: NA
V: TRBV4-1

CDR3: CASSDIQALGRNTEAFF
DNA: TGTGCCAGCAGTGATATACAGGCCCTCGGGAGGAACACTGAAGCTTTCTTT
D: NA
J: TRBJ1-1
length: 17
size: NA
V: TRBV2

CDR3: CASSLDSGNTIYF
DNA: TGTGCCAGCAGCTTAGACAGCGGAAACACCATATATTTT
D: NA
J: TRBJ1-3
length: 13
size: NA
V: TRBV7-9

CDR3: CASSPTGGETQYF
DNA: TGTGCCAGCAGCCCGACCGGCGGAGAGACCCAGTACTTC
D: NA
J: TRBJ2-5
length: 13
size: NA
V: TRBV12-3/TRBV12-4

CDR3: CASSLEINYGYTF
DNA: TGTGCCAGCAGCTTGGAGATTAACTATGGCTACACCTTC
D: NA
J: TRBJ1-2
length: 13
size: NA
V: TRBV7-9

CDR3: CASSIKEGRVWDTEAFF
DNA: TGTGCCAGTAGTATCAAGGAGGGCCGAGTGTGGGACACTGAAGCTTTCTTT
D: NA
J: TRBJ1-1
length: 17
size: few
V: TRBV19

CDR3: CASSPPAGLDGYTF
DNA: TGTGCCAGCTCACCTCCCGCGGGGTTGGATGGCTACACCTTC
D: NA
J: TRBJ1-2
length: 14
size: NA
V: TRBV18

CDR3: CASSIQAKNIQYF
DNA: TGTGCCAGTAGTATCCAGGCCAAAAACATTCAGTACTTC
D: NA
J: TRBJ2-4
length: 13
size: NA
V: TRBV19

CDR3: CASSVYFYPIYSNQPQHF
DNA: TGTGCCAGCAGTGTGTACTTTTACCCAATATATAGCAATCAGCCCCAGCATTTT
D: NA
J: TRBJ1-5
length: 18
size: NA
V: TRBV6-4

CDR3: CASSDEGTGELFF
DNA: TGTGCCAGCAGTGACGAGGGCACCGGGGAGCTGTTTTTT
D: NA
J: TRBJ2-2
length: 13
size: NA
V: TRBV6-4

CDR3: CASSIGGQPQETQYF
DNA: TGTGCCAGTAGTATAGGGGGACAGCCCCAAGAGACCCAGTACTTC
D: TRBD1
J: TRBJ2-5
length: 15
size: NA
V: TRBV19

CDR3: CAWSAPLGAYGYTF
DNA: TGTGCCTGGAGTGCCCCGCTAGGAGCCTATGGCTACACCTTC
D: NA
J: TRBJ1-2
length: 14
size: NA
V: TRBV30

CDR3: CAWQTSGSTDTQYF
DNA: TGTGCCTGGCAGACTAGCGGAAGCACAGATACGCAGTATTTT
D: TRBD2
J: TRBJ2-3
length: 14
size: NA
V: TRBV30

CDR3: CANAGRFREQYF
DNA: TGCGCCAACGCGGGACGCTTTAGGGAGCAGTACTTC
D: NA
J: TRBJ2-7
length: 12
size: NA
V: TRBV10-1

CDR3: CASSLGVKWGSGSGTQYF
DNA: TGCGCCAGCAGCTTGGGCGTTAAGTGGGGGAGCGGTAGCGGTACGCAGTATTTT
D: NA
J: TRBJ2-3
length: 18
size: once
V: TRBV5-1

CDR3: CASSSRTGNTGELFF
DNA: TGTGCCAGCAGTTCCAGGACAGGGAACACCGGGGAGCTGTTTTTT
D: TRBD1
J: TRBJ2-2
length: 15
size: once
V: TRBV28

CDR3: CASSTGLLASYEQYF
DNA: TGCGCCAGCAGTACGGGACTCCTTGCCTCCTACGAGCAGTACTTC
D: NA
J: TRBJ2-7
length: 15
size: NA
V: TRBV10-2

CDR3: CASSEGQGYGYTF
DNA: TGTGCCAGCAGTGAAGGTCAGGGTTATGGCTACACCTTC
D: NA
J: TRBJ1-2
length: 13
size: NA
V: TRBV6-1

CDR3: CASSFESGGWYEQYF
DNA: TGCGCCAGCAGCTTCGAATCAGGGGGCTGGTACGAGCAGTACTTC
D: TRBD1
J: TRBJ2-7
length: 15
size: NA
V: TRBV5-1

CDR3: CASSEVLELSGANVLTF
DNA: TGTGCCAGCAGTGAAGTACTAGAACTCTCTGGGGCCAACGTCCTGACTTTC
D: NA
J: TRBJ2-6
length: 17
size: NA
V: TRBV2

CDR3: CASRSSRGGYTF
DNA: TGTGCCAGCAGGAGCTCCCGGGGTGGCTACACCTTC
D: NA
J: TRBJ1-2
length: 12
size: NA
V: TRBV12-3/TRBV12-4

CDR3: CASSMGRGGREQYF
DNA: TGTGCCAGTAGTATGGGCCGCGGGGGCAGGGAGCAGTACTTC
D: NA
J: TRBJ2-7
length: 14
size: NA
V: TRBV19

CDR3: CASSSFGGATTDTQYF
DNA: TGCGCCAGCAGCTCCTTTGGCGGGGCGACCACAGATACGCAGTATTTT
D: NA
J: TRBJ2-3
length: 16
size: NA
V: TRBV5-1

CDR3: CSVEGDFNNEQFF
DNA: TGCAGCGTTGAAGGGGACTTTAACAATGAGCAGTTCTTC
D: NA
J: TRBJ2-1
length: 13
size: NA
V: TRBV29-1

CDR3: CASSWGRGEKLFF
DNA: TGTGCCAGCAGTTGGGGGCGCGGCGAAAAACTGTTTTTT
D: NA
J: TRBJ1-4
length: 13
size: NA
V: TRBV6-5

CDR3: CASSEAGGTFNQPQHF
DNA: TGTGCCAGCAGTGAAGCGGGGGGAACCTTCAATCAGCCCCAGCATTTT
D: NA
J: TRBJ1-5
length: 16
size: NA
V: TRBV6-1

CDR3: CASSLAGPTYEQYF
DNA: TGTGCCAGCAGTTTGGCAGGGCCGACCTACGAGCAGTACTTC
D: NA
J: TRBJ2-7
length: 14
size: NA
V: TRBV28

CDR3: CATQGAKGYTF
DNA: TGTGCCACCCAGGGGGCAAAAGGTTACACCTTC
D: TRBD1
J: TRBJ1-2
length: 11
size: NA
V: TRBV10-3

CDR3: CARQGGNTGELFF
DNA: TGTGCCCGACAGGGGGGGAACACCGGGGAGCTGTTTTTT
D: TRBD1
J: TRBJ2-2
length: 13
size: NA
V: TRBV30

CDR3: CASSLARVIDTGELFF
DNA: TGTGCCAGCAGCTTAGCGCGGGTAATCGACACCGGGGAGCTGTTTTTT
D: NA
J: TRBJ2-2
length: 16
size: NA
V: TRBV7-8

CDR3: CATSPGTSGSADTQYF
DNA: TGTGCCACCAGCCCAGGGACTAGCGGGAGTGCAGATACGCAGTATTTT
D: TRBD2
J: TRBJ2-3
length: 16
size: once
V: TRBV15

CDR3: CASSLGEAEAFF
DNA: TGTGCCAGCAGCTTAGGGGAGGCTGAAGCTTTCTTT
D: NA
J: TRBJ1-1
length: 12
size: NA
V: TRBV7-9

CDR3: CAGRQGSTEAFF
DNA: TGTGCCGGAAGACAGGGGAGCACTGAAGCTTTCTTT
D: TRBD1
J: TRBJ1-1
length: 12
size: NA
V: TRBV6-5

CDR3: CASSYRTVYNEQFF
DNA: TGTGCCAGCAGTTACAGGACTGTTTACAATGAGCAGTTCTTC
D: NA
J: TRBJ2-1
length: 14
size: NA
V: TRBV6-2/TRBV6-3

CDR3: CASSYKGLPSYEQYF
DNA: TGTGCCAGCAGTTACAAGGGACTACCTTCCTACGAGCAGTACTTC
D: TRBD2
J: TRBJ2-7
length: 15
size: NA
V: TRBV6-6

CDR3: CASSIGRGQMAFF
DNA: TGTGCCAGTAGTATAGGGAGGGGGCAAATGGCTTTCTTT
D: TRBD1
J: TRBJ1-1
length: 13
size: NA
V: TRBV19

CDR3: CATSDRGPSTDTQYF
DNA: TGTGCCACCAGTGATAGGGGGCCTAGCACAGATACGCAGTATTTT
D: TRBD1
J: TRBJ2-3
length: 15
size: NA
V: TRBV24-1

CDR3: CASSEGQGAQPQHF
DNA: TGTGCCAGCAGCGAAGGACAGGGGGCCCAGCCCCAGCATTTT
D: TRBD1
J: TRBJ1-5
length: 14
size: NA
V: TRBV11-1

CDR3: CASSPGTGRGESPLHF
DNA: TGTGCCAGCAGCCCGGGGACAGGGAGGGGTGAGTCACCCCTCCACTTT
D: TRBD1
J: TRBJ1-6
length: 16
size: NA
V: TRBV6-2/TRBV6-3

CDR3: CSVETGLAGEETQYF
DNA: TGCAGCGTTGAAACAGGACTAGCGGGAGAAGAGACCCAGTACTTC
D: TRBD2
J: TRBJ2-5
length: 15
size: NA
V: TRBV29-1

CDR3: CASSLYSDRGQWATQYF
DNA: TGTGCCAGCAGTTTATACTCAGACAGGGGGCAATGGGCTACGCAGTATTTT
D: TRBD1
J: TRBJ2-3
length: 17
size: NA
V: TRBV28

CDR3: CASSVGEVPYNEQFF
DNA: TGTGCCAGCAGCGTCGGGGAGGTCCCCTACAATGAGCAGTTCTTC
D: NA
J: TRBJ2-1
length: 15
size: NA
V: TRBV9

CDR3: CASSSGLAGGFNNEQFF
DNA: TGCGCCAGCAGTTCCGGACTAGCGGGAGGTTTCAACAATGAGCAGTTCTTC
D: TRBD2
J: TRBJ2-1
length: 17
size: once
V: TRBV5-1

CDR3: CASSRGQGADEQYF
DNA: TGTGCCAGCTCACGCGGACAGGGGGCGGACGAGCAGTACTTC
D: TRBD1
J: TRBJ2-7
length: 14
size: NA
V: TRBV18

CDR3: CASSSVGPYEQYF
DNA: TGTGCCAGCAGCTCTGTGGGGCCCTACGAGCAGTACTTC
D: NA
J: TRBJ2-7
length: 13
size: NA
V: TRBV7-9

CDR3: CASSFTGRSNQPQHF
DNA: TGTGCCAGCAGTTTTACTGGTAGAAGCAATCAGCCCCAGCATTTT
D: NA
J: TRBJ1-5
length: 15
size: NA
V: TRBV28

CDR3: CASSYDSMNTEAFF
DNA: TGTGCCAGCAGTTACGACAGCATGAACACTGAAGCTTTCTTT
D: NA
J: TRBJ1-1
length: 14
size: NA
V: TRBV6-2/TRBV6-3

CDR3: CASSRKGQGGTEAFF
DNA: TGTGCCAGCAGCCGCAAGGGACAGGGGGGGACTGAAGCTTTCTTT
D: TRBD1
J: TRBJ1-1
length: 15
size: NA
V: TRBV13

CDR3: CASSVSGEYEQYF
DNA: TGTGCCAGCAGCGTAAGCGGCGAATACGAGCAGTACTTC
D: NA
J: TRBJ2-7
length: 13
size: NA
V: TRBV9

CDR3: CASSQVGGSGNTIYF
DNA: TGCGCCAGCAGCCAAGTGGGGGGGTCCGGAAACACCATATATTTT
D: NA
J: TRBJ1-3
length: 15
size: NA
V: TRBV4-1

CDR3: CASSYSQVVTEQYF
DNA: TGTGCCAGCAGTTACAGCCAGGTTGTCACCGAGCAGTACTTC
D: NA
J: TRBJ2-7
length: 14
size: NA
V: TRBV6-2/TRBV6-3

CDR3: CASSSGGGYNSPLHF
DNA: TGTGCCAGCAGCTCTGGGGGCGGCTATAATTCACCCCTCCACTTT
D: NA
J: TRBJ1-6
length: 15
size: NA
V: TRBV7-9